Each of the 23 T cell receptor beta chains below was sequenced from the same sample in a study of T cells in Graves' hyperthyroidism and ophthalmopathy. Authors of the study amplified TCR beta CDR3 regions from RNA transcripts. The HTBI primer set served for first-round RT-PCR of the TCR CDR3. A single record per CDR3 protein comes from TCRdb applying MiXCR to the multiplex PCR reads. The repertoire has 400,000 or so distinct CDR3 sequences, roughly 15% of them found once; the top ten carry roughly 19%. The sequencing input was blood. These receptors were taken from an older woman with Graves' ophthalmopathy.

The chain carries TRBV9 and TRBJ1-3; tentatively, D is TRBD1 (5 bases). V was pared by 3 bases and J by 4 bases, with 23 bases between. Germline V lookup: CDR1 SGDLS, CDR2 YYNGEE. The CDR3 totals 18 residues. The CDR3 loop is CASSAWGDGSFIGNTIYF. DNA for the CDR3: TGTGCCAGCAGCGCCTGGGGGGACGGTTCCTTCATCGGAAACACCATATATTTT.

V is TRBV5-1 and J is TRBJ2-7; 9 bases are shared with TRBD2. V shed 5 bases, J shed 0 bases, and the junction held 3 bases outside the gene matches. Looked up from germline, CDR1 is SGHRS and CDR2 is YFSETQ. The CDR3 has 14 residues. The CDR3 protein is CASRAGGSSYEQYF. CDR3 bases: TGCGCCAGCAGAGCGGGGGGTAGCTCCTACGAGCAGTACTTC.

The CDR3, as DNA: TGTGCCAGCAGCCTCGAGGGACTAGCGGGAGGGGGTGAGCAGTTCTTC. It yields the protein CASSLEGLAGGGEQFF. J is TRBJ2-1 and V is TRBV7-9; 16 bases match TRBD2. The CDR3 runs 16 residues. V lost 5 bases to trimming and J lost 9 bases; unmatched junction nucleotides: 7. Germline CDR1 is SEHNR and CDR2 is FQNEAQ (reference sequence). The full variable domain, rest sourced from reference TRBV7-9 and TRBJ2-1, is DTGVSQNPRHKITKRGQNVTFRCDPISEHNRLYWYRQTLGQGPEFLTYFQNEAQLEKSRLLSDRFSAERPKGSFSTLEIQRTEQGDSAMYLCASSLEGLAGGGEQFFGPGTRLTVL.

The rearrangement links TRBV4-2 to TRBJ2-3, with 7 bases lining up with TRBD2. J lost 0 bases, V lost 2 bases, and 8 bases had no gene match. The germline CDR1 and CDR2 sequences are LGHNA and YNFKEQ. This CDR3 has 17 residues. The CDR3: CASSQISDSGSTDTQYF. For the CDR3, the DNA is TGTGCCAGCAGCCAAATATCGGATAGCGGGAGCACAGATACGCAGTATTTT.

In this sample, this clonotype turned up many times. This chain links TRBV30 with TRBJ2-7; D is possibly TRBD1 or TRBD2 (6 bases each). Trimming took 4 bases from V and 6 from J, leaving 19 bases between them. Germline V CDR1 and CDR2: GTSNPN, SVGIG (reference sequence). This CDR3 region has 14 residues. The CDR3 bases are TGTGCCTGGAAGAACAGGGCGGGGTTGTCCGAGCAGTACTTC. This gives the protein CAWKNRAGLSEQYF.

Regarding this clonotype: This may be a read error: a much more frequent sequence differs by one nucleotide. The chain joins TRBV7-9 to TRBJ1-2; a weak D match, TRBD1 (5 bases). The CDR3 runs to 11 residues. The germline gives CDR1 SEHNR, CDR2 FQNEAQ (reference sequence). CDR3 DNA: TGTGGCACCCGGGACGGTTATGGCTACACCTTC. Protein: CGTRDGYGYTF.

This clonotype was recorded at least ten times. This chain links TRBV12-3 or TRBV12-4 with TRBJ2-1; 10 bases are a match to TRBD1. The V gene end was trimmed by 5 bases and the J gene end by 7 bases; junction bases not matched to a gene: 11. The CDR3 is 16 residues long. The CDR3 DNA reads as TGTGCCAGCAGTCCTGAACCGGGACAGGGGTGGAATGAGCAGTTCTTC. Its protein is CASSPEPGQGWNEQFF.

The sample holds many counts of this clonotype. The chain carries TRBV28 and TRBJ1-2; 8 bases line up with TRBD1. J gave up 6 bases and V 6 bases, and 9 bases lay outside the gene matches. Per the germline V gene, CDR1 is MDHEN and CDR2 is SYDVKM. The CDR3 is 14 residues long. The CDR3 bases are TGTGCCAGCAGCAATGGACAGGGTATCGATGGCTACACCTTC. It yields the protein CASSNGQGIDGYTF.

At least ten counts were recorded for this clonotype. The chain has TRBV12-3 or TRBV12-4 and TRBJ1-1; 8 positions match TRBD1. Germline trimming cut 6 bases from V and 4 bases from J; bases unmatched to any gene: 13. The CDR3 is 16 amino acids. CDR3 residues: CASSLLAGGRGTEAFF. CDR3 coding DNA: TGTGCCAGCAGCCTACTCGCAGGGGGCAGAGGCACTGAAGCTTTCTTT.

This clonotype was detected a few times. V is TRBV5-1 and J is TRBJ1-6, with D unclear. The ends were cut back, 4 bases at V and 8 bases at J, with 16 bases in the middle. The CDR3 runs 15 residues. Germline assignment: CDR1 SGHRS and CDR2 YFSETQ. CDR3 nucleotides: TGCGCCAGCAGCCCGACGGGCCATTGGGATTCACCCCTCCACTTT. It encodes CASSPTGHWDSPLHF. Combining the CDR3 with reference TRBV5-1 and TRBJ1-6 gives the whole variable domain KAGVTQTPRYLIKTRGQQVTLSCSPISGHRSVSWYQQTPGQGLQFLFEYFSETQRNKGNFPGRFSGRQFSNSRSEMNVSTLELGDSALYLCASSPTGHWDSPLHFGNGTRLTVT.

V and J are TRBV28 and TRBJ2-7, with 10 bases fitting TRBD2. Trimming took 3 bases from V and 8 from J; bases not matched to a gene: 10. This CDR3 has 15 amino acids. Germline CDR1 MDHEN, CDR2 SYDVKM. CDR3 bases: TGTGCCAGCAGTTTGCCCGGGACTAGCGTCGACAAGCAGTACTTC. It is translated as CASSLPGTSVDKQYF.

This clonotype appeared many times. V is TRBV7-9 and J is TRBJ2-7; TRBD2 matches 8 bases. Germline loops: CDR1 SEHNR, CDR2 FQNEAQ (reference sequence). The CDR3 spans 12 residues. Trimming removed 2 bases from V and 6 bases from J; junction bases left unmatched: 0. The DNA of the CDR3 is TGTGCCAGCAGCTTACTAGCGGGCGAGCAGTACTTC. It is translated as CASSLLAGEQYF.

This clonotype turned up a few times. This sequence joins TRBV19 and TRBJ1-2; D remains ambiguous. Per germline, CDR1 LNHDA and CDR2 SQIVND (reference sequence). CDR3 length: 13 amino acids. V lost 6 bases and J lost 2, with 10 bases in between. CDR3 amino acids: CASSPRNNYGYTF. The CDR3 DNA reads TGTGCCAGTAGCCCCCGGAACAACTATGGCTACACCTTC.

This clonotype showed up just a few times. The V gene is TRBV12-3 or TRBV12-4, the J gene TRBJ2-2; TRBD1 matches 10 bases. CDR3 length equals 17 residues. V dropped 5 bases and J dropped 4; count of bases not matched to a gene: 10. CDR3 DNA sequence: TGTGCCAGCAGTCCCCACCCGGGACAGGGGACCACCGGGGAGCTGTTTTTT. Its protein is CASSPHPGQGTTGELFF.

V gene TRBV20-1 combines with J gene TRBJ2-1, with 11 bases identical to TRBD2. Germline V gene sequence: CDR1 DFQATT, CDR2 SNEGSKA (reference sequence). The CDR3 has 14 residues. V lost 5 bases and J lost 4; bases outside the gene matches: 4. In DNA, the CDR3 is TGCAGTGCTGGGGGGACTAGCGGTTACAATGAGCAGTTCTTC. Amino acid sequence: CSAGGTSGYNEQFF.

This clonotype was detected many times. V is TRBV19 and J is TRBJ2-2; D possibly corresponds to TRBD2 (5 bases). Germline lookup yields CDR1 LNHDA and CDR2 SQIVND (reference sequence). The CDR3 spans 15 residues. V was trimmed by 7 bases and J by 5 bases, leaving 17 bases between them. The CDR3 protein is CASTEGAALTGELFF. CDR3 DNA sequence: TGTGCCAGTACCGAGGGTGCGGCTCTTACCGGGGAGCTGTTTTTT. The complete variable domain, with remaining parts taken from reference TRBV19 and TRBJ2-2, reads DGGITQSPKYLFRKEGQNVTLSCEQNLNHDAMYWYRQDPGQGLRLIYYSQIVNDFQKGDIAEGYSVSREKKESFPLTVTSAQKNPTAFYLCASTEGAALTGELFFGEGSRLTVL.

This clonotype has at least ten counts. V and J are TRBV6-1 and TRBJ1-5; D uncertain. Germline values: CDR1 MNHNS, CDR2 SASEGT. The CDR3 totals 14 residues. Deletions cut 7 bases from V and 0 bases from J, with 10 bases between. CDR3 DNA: TGTGCCAGCATGAATCGTAATAGCAATCAGCCCCAGCATTTT. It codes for CASMNRNSNQPQHF.

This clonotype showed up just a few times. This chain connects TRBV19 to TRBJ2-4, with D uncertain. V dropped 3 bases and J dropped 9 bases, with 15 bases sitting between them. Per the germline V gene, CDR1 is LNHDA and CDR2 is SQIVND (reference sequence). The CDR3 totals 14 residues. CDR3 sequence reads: CASSIRAPPGIQYF. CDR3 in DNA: TGTGCCAGTAGTATTCGAGCTCCACCGGGCATTCAGTACTTC.

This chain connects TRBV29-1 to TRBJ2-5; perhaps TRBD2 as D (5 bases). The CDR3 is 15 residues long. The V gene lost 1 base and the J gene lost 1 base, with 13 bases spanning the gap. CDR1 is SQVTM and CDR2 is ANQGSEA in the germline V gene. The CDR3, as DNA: TGCAGCGTTGAAGCGGCGGCGGGCACCCAAGAGACCCAGTACTTC. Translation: CSVEAAAGTQETQYF.

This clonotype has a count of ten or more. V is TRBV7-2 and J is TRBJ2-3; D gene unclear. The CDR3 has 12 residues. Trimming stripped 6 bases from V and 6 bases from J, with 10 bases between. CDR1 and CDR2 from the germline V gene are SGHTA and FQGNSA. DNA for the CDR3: TGTGCCAGCAGTGTGTATGGGGATACGCAGTATTTT. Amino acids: CASSVYGDTQYF.

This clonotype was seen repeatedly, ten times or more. The CDR3 here is CASSLLGGEQFF. As DNA, the CDR3 is TGCGCCAGCAGCTTGTTGGGAGGTGAGCAGTTCTTC. The chain couples TRBV5-1 to TRBJ2-1, with TRBD2 as a possible D gene (6 bases). Looked up from germline, CDR1 is SGHRS and CDR2 is YFSETQ. V lost 1 base and J lost 9, with 8 bases in between. This CDR3 comprises 12 residues. The entire variable domain, with the rest obtained from reference TRBV5-1 and TRBJ2-1, is as follows: KAGVTQTPRYLIKTRGQQVTLSCSPISGHRSVSWYQQTPGQGLQFLFEYFSETQRNKGNFPGRFSGRQFSNSRSEMNVSTLELGDSALYLCASSLLGGEQFFGPGTRLTVL.

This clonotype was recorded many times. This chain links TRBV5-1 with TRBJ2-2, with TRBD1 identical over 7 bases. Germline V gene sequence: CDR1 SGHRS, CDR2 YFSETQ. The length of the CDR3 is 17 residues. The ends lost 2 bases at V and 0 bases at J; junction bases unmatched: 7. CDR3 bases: TGCGCCAGCAGCTTTCCCCAAGGACAGGCGAACACCGGGGAGCTGTTTTTT. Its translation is CASSFPQGQANTGELFF.

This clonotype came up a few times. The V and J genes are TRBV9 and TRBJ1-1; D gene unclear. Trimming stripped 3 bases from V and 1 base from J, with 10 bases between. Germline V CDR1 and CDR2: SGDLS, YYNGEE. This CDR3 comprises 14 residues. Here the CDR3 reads CASSASTANTEAFF. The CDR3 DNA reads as TGTGCCAGCAGCGCTTCAACAGCGAACACTGAAGCTTTCTTT.